These 24 T cell receptor beta chains share one sample of origin, sequenced in a study of blood T cell repertoires in COVID-19 (dated by TCRdb to 2020 to 2021). The library was generated by the immunoSEQ multiplex PCR assay. This immuneACCESS table, as held by TCRdb, lists in-frame sequences with V and J called but not all clones. Of the missing ones, under half trace to an unresolved V gene in checked studies; the others have no known cause. The sample yields about 150,000 clones; roughly 80% were counted once. The ten biggest clones cover approximately 17% of the sample. The specimen was peripheral blood. The receptors derive from a man over 45 with acute or convalescent COVID-19.

The chain carries TRBV9 and TRBJ2-2, with a possible D match to TRBD2 (5 bases). V lost 1 base to trimming and J lost 4 bases, with 8 bases between them. The V gene's germline CDR1 is SGDLS and CDR2 YYNGEE. CDR3 length equals 14 residues. CDR3: CASSVRGSTGELFF. CDR3 bases: TGTGCCAGCAGCGTACGGGGATCCACCGGGGAGCTGTTTTTT.

The chain joins TRBV5-4 to TRBJ2-3, with 8 bases lining up with TRBD2. This CDR3 is 15 amino acids long. Trimming at V came to 0 bases and at J to 3 bases, leaving 3 bases not matched to a gene. In germline, CDR1 is SGHNT, CDR2 YYREEE (reference sequence). CDR3 loop: CASSLGLAGTDTQYF. The CDR3 nucleotides are TGTGCCAGCAGCTTGGGATTAGCGGGGACAGATACGCAGTATTTT.

This chain connects TRBV5-1 to TRBJ1-2, with 7 bases matching TRBD1. CDR1 is SGHRS, CDR2 YFSETQ, per germline. After removal of 4 bases from V and 4 bases from J, the junction contained 7 bases not matched to a gene. This CDR3 is 14 amino acids long. The CDR3 reads CASSPGDRVYGYTF. In nucleotides, the CDR3 is TGCGCCAGCAGCCCAGGGGACAGAGTCTATGGCTACACCTTC. The variable domain in full, completed from reference TRBV5-1 and TRBJ1-2, reads KAGVTQTPRYLIKTRGQQVTLSCSPISGHRSVSWYQQTPGQGLQFLFEYFSETQRNKGNFPGRFSGRQFSNSRSEMNVSTLELGDSALYLCASSPGDRVYGYTFGSGTRLTVV.

This rearrangement joins TRBV19 to TRBJ1-2; a weak D match, TRBD1 (6 bases). Between the trimmed V and J ends, which lost 4 bases and 7 bases, there was a span of 16 bases. The germline CDR1 and CDR2 sequences are LNHDA and SQIVND (reference sequence). This CDR3 has 14 amino acids. CDR3 bases: TGTGCCAGTAGTAACCCGGCAGGGGCGGGTGGCTACACCTTC. As protein: CASSNPAGAGGYTF. The whole variable domain, filled in from reference TRBV19 and TRBJ1-2, reads DGGITQSPKYLFRKEGQNVTLSCEQNLNHDAMYWYRQDPGQGLRLIYYSQIVNDFQKGDIAEGYSVSREKKESFPLTVTSAQKNPTAFYLCASSNPAGAGGYTFGSGTRLTVV.

The chain has TRBV11-3 and TRBJ2-5; 8 nucleotides match TRBD2. The junction had 9 bases not matched to a gene; V was cut back by 5 bases and J by 1 base. The CDR3 loop spans 16 amino acids. Germline CDR1 is SGHNT and CDR2 is YENEEA. The CDR3 bases are TGTGCCAGCAGCGCCAAGACTAGCGAGGGCCAAGAGACCCAGTACTTC. Translating it yields CASSAKTSEGQETQYF.

V usage is TRBV11-3 and J usage is TRBJ2-5; D uncertain. This CDR3 has 15 residues. Germline V gives CDR1 SGHNT, CDR2 YENEEA. V was cut by 1 base and J by 1 base, with 10 bases left in between. CDR3 region: CASSLGSGPQETQYF. The CDR3 DNA follows: TGTGCCAGCAGCTTAGGGTCTGGGCCCCAAGAGACCCAGTACTTC.

This clone was observed a handful of times. The V call is TRBV6-1, the J call TRBJ1-2, with D uncertain. Trimming took 0 bases from V and 5 from J, leaving 16 bases between them. CDR3 size: 16 residues. In germline, CDR1 is MNHNS, CDR2 SASEGT. CDR3 nucleotides: TGTGCCAGCAGTGAAGCATTGGGTGGGAGAGGGTATGGCTACACCTTC. Translation gives CASSEALGGRGYGYTF.

This clone was recorded only once. The rearrangement uses TRBV6-5 and TRBJ1-5; TRBD1 agrees at 7 bases. The V gene's germline CDR1 is MNHEY and CDR2 SVGAGI. The CDR3 has 15 amino acids. The V gene end was trimmed by 5 bases and the J gene end by 2 bases; junction bases not matched to a gene: 6. The CDR3 DNA sequence: TGTGCCAGCAGTCCAAGACAGGGCCGCAATCAGCCCCAGCATTTT. This encodes CASSPRQGRNQPQHF.

This CDR3 reads CASSPRVLSGNTIYF. The DNA for the CDR3 is TGTGCCTCCTCCCCGAGGGTCCTCTCTGGAAACACCATATATTTT. This chain connects TRBV30 to TRBJ1-3, with no clear D. The CDR3 is 15 amino acids. Deletions cut 7 bases from V and 0 bases from J, with 16 bases between. Germline V gives CDR1 GTSNPN, CDR2 SVGIG (reference sequence).

This clone has a single count. This chain links TRBV25-1 with TRBJ1-4; 10 bases are shared with TRBD1. The J segment lost 7 bases and the V segment lost 3 bases, leaving 8 bases of the junction unmatched. The V gene's germline CDR1 is MGHDK and CDR2 SYGVNS. The CDR3 consists of 16 residues. The CDR3 region has the DNA TGTGCCAGCAGTGACCCGGGACAGGGGAAGGGTGAAAAACTGTTTTTT. Translation gives CASSDPGQGKGEKLFF.

The chain recombines TRBV5-1 with TRBJ1-6; 9 positions agree with TRBD1. V gave up 2 bases and J gave up 10 bases; unmatched junction bases: 4. The CDR3 covers 14 residues. The germline CDR1 and CDR2 sequences are SGHRS and YFSETQ. As DNA, the CDR3 is TGCGCCAGCAGCTTTGGGACAGGGAACTCACCCCTCCACTTT. Translated: CASSFGTGNSPLHF.

V gene TRBV25-1 combines with J gene TRBJ1-3; no definite D call. The V gene's germline CDR1 is MGHDK and CDR2 SYGVNS. Deletions cut 6 bases from V and 5 bases from J, with 8 bases between. The CDR3 contains 12 residues. CDR3 sequence reads: CASRLGRNTIYF. CDR3 nucleotides: TGTGCCAGCAGGTTGGGCCGAAACACCATATATTTT.

V is TRBV3-1 (or the pseudogene TRBV3-2) and J is TRBJ1-1; 10 nucleotides agree with TRBD1. Germline CDR1 reads LGHDT; CDR2 reads YNNKEL (reference sequence). J gave up 1 base and V 5 bases, and 10 bases lay outside the gene matches. This CDR3 spans 17 amino acids. The CDR3 loop reads CASSARTGGLTNTEAFF. The CDR3 DNA follows: TGTGCCAGCAGCGCCCGGACAGGGGGTCTTACGAACACTGAAGCTTTCTTT.

The V call is TRBV10-3, the J call TRBJ1-3, with D perhaps TRBD1 (6 bases). The length of the CDR3 is 15 residues. The germline V gene has CDR1 ENHRY and CDR2 SYGVKD. V was trimmed by 8 bases and J by 0 bases, leaving 14 bases between them. DNA for the CDR3: TGTGCCATCGGGAGACAGGCTCCCTCTGGAAACACCATATATTTT. This translates into CAIGRQAPSGNTIYF.

The gene calls are TRBV4-2 and TRBJ2-3, with TRBD2 matching 16 bases. Germline V lookup: CDR1 LGHNA, CDR2 YNFKEQ. The V gene end was trimmed by 4 bases and the J gene end by 3 bases; junction bases not matched to a gene: 4. The CDR3 covers 17 residues. The DNA for the CDR3 is TGTGCCAGCAGCCCGGGACTAGCGGGGGGGCAGACAGATACGCAGTATTTT. It specifies CASSPGLAGGQTDTQYF.

The gene calls are TRBV12-5 and TRBJ1-1; TRBD1 might be the D (5 bases). Germline V gene data show CDR1 as LGHNT and CDR2 as FRNRAP. The CDR3 contains 15 residues. The germline V and J ends were trimmed by 0 bases and 3 bases, with 11 bases remaining between them. CDR3 nucleotide sequence: TGTGCTAGTGGTTTGGTATTGGGCAGGGACACTGAAGCTTTCTTT. As protein: CASGLVLGRDTEAFF.

The rearrangement links TRBV12-3 or TRBV12-4 to TRBJ1-2, with 8 nucleotides matching TRBD1. The junction had 9 bases not matched to a gene; V was cut back by 6 bases and J by 9 bases. There are 13 residues in the CDR3. As DNA, the CDR3 is TGTGCCAGCAGCGCCGGGACAGGCTTCAGCTACACCTTC. As protein: CASSAGTGFSYTF.

This clone was found a few times. The rearrangement links TRBV10-3 to TRBJ1-3; D is uncertain. V lost 4 bases and J lost 0, with 7 bases in between. Germline V gene sequence: CDR1 ENHRY, CDR2 SYGVKD. The CDR3 length is 14 residues. The CDR3 region has the DNA TGTGCCATCAGTGCGGGATCCTCTGGAAACACCATATATTTT. Encoded protein: CAISAGSSGNTIYF.

The gene calls are TRBV2 and TRBJ1-4; 8 nucleotides line up with TRBD1. Germline V gene data show CDR1 as SNHLY and CDR2 as FYNNEI. Trimming cost V 5 bases and J 4 bases; bases outside gene matches: 3. This CDR3 is built from 14 residues. The DNA of the CDR3 is TGTGCCAGCAGTCCGGGACAGGTTAATGAAAAACTGTTTTTT. Amino acids: CASSPGQVNEKLFF.

The rearrangement links TRBV7-9 to TRBJ1-2; maybe TRBD1 (6 bases). V shed 5 bases and J shed 8 bases, with 15 bases lying between them. CDR3 length: 13 amino acids. Germline assignment: CDR1 SEHNR and CDR2 FQNEAQ (reference sequence). The CDR3 is CASSRDNYSGYTF. CDR3 DNA: TGTGCCAGCAGCCGGGACAACTACTCAGGCTACACCTTC.

V and J are TRBV9 and TRBJ1-6; TRBD1 matches 7 bases. The germline V gene encodes CDR1 SGDLS and CDR2 YYNGEE. The CDR3 is 16 residues long. V lost 0 bases to trimming and J lost 7 bases; unmatched junction nucleotides: 7. CDR3 in amino acids: CASSVEAGGQNSPLHF. The DNA of the CDR3 is TGTGCCAGCAGCGTAGAAGCAGGGGGTCAAAATTCACCCCTCCACTTT.

V and J are TRBV12-3 or TRBV12-4 and TRBJ1-2, with D possibly TRBD1 on 6 matching bases. Trimming shortened V by 5 bases and J by 3 bases, and 10 bases separated the two germline ends. The CDR3 runs to 13 residues. As DNA, the CDR3 is TGTGCCAGCAGTATCGGACAGCACTATGGCTACACCTTC. As protein: CASSIGQHYGYTF.

The genes are TRBV19 and TRBJ2-7, with 9 bases fitting TRBD1. CDR1 LNHDA and CDR2 SQIVND come from the germline V gene (reference sequence). J was trimmed by 6 bases and V by 4 bases; bases with no gene match: 4. This CDR3 comprises 13 residues. In DNA form, the CDR3 reads TGTGCCAGTAGTAAGGACAGGGGTCGCGAGCAGTACTTC. This encodes CASSKDRGREQYF.

The gene calls are TRBV30 and TRBJ1-2, with TRBD1 as a possible D gene (5 bases). Germline assignment: CDR1 GTSNPN and CDR2 SVGIG (reference sequence). The CDR3 contains 14 residues. The V gene lost 0 bases and the J gene lost 4 bases, with 12 bases spanning the gap. Here the CDR3 reads CAWSVPGALYGYTF. Written as DNA, the CDR3 is TGTGCCTGGAGTGTACCTGGGGCGCTCTATGGCTACACCTTC.